These T cell receptor beta chains were read from a single sample in a study of human T cells and chemical hapten exposure. TCRdb re-called the RACE reads with MiXCR, one entry per CDR3 protein. The sample records tens of thousands of distinct CDR3 sequences, 10% to 13% being singletons. The sample in question was whole blood, obtained in connection with sensitization to the hapten diphenylcyclopropenone (DPC). The receptor set was obtained from a woman between 45 and 60 years old with alopecia areata. Some clones in this sample may be carry-over from other donors' samples. CDR3s include the opening cysteine and the closing phenylalanine or tryptophan. A D gene is named only where the DNA matches it firmly. Size tells how often a clone was seen (once, few, many) or the class of an expanded clone, and some rows leave it out.

V	length	J	size	D	DNA	CDR3
TRBV24-1	17	TRBJ1-5	many	.	TGTGCCACCAGTGATGCCACAGGGACATTTAGCAATCAGCCCCAGCATTTT	CATSDATGTFSNQPQHF
TRBV12-2	16	TRBJ1-6	few	.	TGTGCAAGTCGCTTAGGGCTGGCGGGAGGAAATTCACCCCTCCACTTT	CASRLGLAGGNSPLHF
TRBV18	13	TRBJ1-5	many	.	TGTGCCAGCTCGCCCAACAGGGACATGCCCCAGCATTTT	CASSPNRDMPQHF
TRBV19	16	TRBJ2-2	many	.	TGTGCCAGTAGTTCACCTAAGGACTGGAACACCGGGGAGCTGTTTTTT	CASSSPKDWNTGELFF
TRBV29-1	12	TRBJ2-5	many	.	TGCAGCGTCAGAGTCGGGGCAGAGACCCAGTACTTC	CSVRVGAETQYF
TRBV11-3	13	TRBJ1-1	many	.	TGTGCCAGCAGCCTTGACCGGTTCACTGAAGCTTTCTTT	CASSLDRFTEAFF
TRBV7-2	14	TRBJ1-6	many	.	TGTGCCAGCAGCTTGGAATCCTATAATTCACCCCTCCACTTT	CASSLESYNSPLHF
TRBV4-1	15	TRBJ1-1	many	.	TGCGCCAGCAGCCAAGAGATCCCAGGTCGCACTGAAGCTTTCTTT	CASSQEIPGRTEAFF
TRBV20-1	12	TRBJ2-1	.	.	TGCAGTGCTAGGGGCAGGGTATCTGAGCAGTTCTTC	CSARGRVSEQFF
TRBV11-2	17	TRBJ1-5	many	.	TGTGCCAGCAGCTTAACACCGGGACGGGGTAGCAATCAGCCCCAGCATTTT	CASSLTPGRGSNQPQHF
TRBV29-1	13	TRBJ1-5	few	.	TGCAGCGTAGGGGACGGCGTATATCAGCCCCAGCATTTT	CSVGDGVYQPQHF
TRBV30	14	TRBJ1-2	many	.	TGTGCCTCCAAAGGGGCAGGGGCTAACTATGGCTACACCTTC	CASKGAGANYGYTF
TRBV18	14	TRBJ2-7	few	.	TGTGCCAGCTCCCCTCTGGGGTCCCCCTACGAGCAGTACTTC	CASSPLGSPYEQYF
TRBV6-2/TRBV6-3	13	TRBJ2-5	many	.	TGTGCCAGCACCTCACAGGCGGCGGAGACCCAGTACTTC	CASTSQAAETQYF
TRBV11-2	18	TRBJ2-1	.	TRBD2	TGTGCCAGCAGCCGGGGGACTAGCGGGAGGCTAACGGGGAATGAGCAGTTCTTC	CASSRGTSGRLTGNEQFF
TRBV7-9	16	TRBJ1-4	.	.	TGTGCCAGCAGCTACGCAGCCGGGACACGCGGCCGGGAACTGTTTTTT	CASSYAAGTRGRELFF
TRBV10-3	14	TRBJ1-2	few	.	TGTGCCATCAGGGAGGGTCTCGGGGGAGATGGCTACACCTTC	CAIREGLGGDGYTF
TRBV10-3	13	TRBJ2-1	.	.	TGTGCCATCAGTGAGCTTGTCTACAATGAGCAGTTCTTC	CAISELVYNEQFF
TRBV7-8	14	TRBJ2-1	.	.	TGTGCCAGCACCAAGGGCCGCCAAGGGGGTGAGCAGTTCTTC	CASTKGRQGGEQFF
TRBV24-1	15	TRBJ1-2	few	TRBD1	TGTGCCACCAGTGACCCACAGGGGAGCGGCTATGGCTACACCTTC	CATSDPQGSGYGYTF
TRBV20-1	14	TRBJ2-1	many	.	TGCAGTGCTAAGGGTGGCCAAGCCTACAATGAGCAGTTCTTC	CSAKGGQAYNEQFF
TRBV7-6	13	TRBJ2-1	.	.	TGTGCCAGCAGCTTAGCGCAGGGGGGGCTGCAGTTCTTC	CASSLAQGGLQFF
TRBV10-3	14	TRBJ1-5	.	TRBD1	TGTGCCATCAGTGGGTCAGGGGGAAATCAGCCCCAGCATTTT	CAISGSGGNQPQHF
TRBV20-1	15	TRBJ2-3	.	.	TGCAGTGCTAAACGGACGGCGACTAGCACAGATACGCAGTATTTT	CSAKRTATSTDTQYF
TRBV6-2/TRBV6-3	15	TRBJ2-7	.	.	TGTGCCAGCAGGTCCAGCGGGCGGCTCTCCTACGAGCAGTACTTC	CASRSSGRLSYEQYF
TRBV5-1	14	TRBJ2-3	many	.	TGCGCCAGCAGCTTTCGACACGGGGGAGATACGCAGTATTTT	CASSFRHGGDTQYF
TRBV20-1	12	TRBJ2-1	.	.	TGCAGTGCTTGGAGGAGTAGAGATGAGCAGTTCTTC	CSAWRSRDEQFF
TRBV18	14	TRBJ1-1	.	.	TGTGCCAGCTCACCCGCAGGGACGAACACTGAAGCTTTCTTT	CASSPAGTNTEAFF
TRBV18	13	TRBJ1-4	many	.	TGTGCCAGCTCTGCGGACCTTAATGAAAAACTGTTTTTT	CASSADLNEKLFF
TRBV11-2	12	TRBJ2-7	many	.	TGTGCCAGCAGCTGGGGGGCTTACGAGCAGTACTTC	CASSWGAYEQYF
TRBV5-1	13	TRBJ2-5	.	.	TGCGCCAGCAGCTCTCTTGTGGGGGAGACCCAGTACTTC	CASSSLVGETQYF
TRBV3-1	15	TRBJ2-5	many	.	TGTGCCAGCAGCCGCAACAGGGTCCGGGGAGAGACCCAGTACTTC	CASSRNRVRGETQYF
TRBV5-1	15	TRBJ2-1	.	.	TGCGCCAGCAGCTTGATTGGGGAGCCCTACAATGAGCAGTTCTTC	CASSLIGEPYNEQFF
TRBV30	13	TRBJ1-1	.	.	TGTGCCTGGAGTGTACTGGGCAACAGTGAAGCTTTCTTT	CAWSVLGNSEAFF
TRBV5-1	13	TRBJ1-2	.	.	TGCGCCAGCACCCCGTTAGGGGGGCGAGGCTACACCTTC	CASTPLGGRGYTF
TRBV5-1	14	TRBJ2-7	few	TRBD1	TGCGCCAGCAGCTTGGAATGGCAGGGGGACGAGCAGTACTTC	CASSLEWQGDEQYF
TRBV20-1	15	TRBJ2-1	.	.	TGCAGTGCTGGAGAACTTGGGAACGTGGTGGGCGAGCAGTTCTTC	CSAGELGNVVGEQFF
TRBV29-1	12	TRBJ1-2	many	.	TGCAGCGTTGAAGTAGGGAACTATGGCTACACCTTC	CSVEVGNYGYTF